This TCR beta chain was found in a study of human T cells and chemical hapten exposure. Study-wide context: TCR yields differed between samples (mainly from small differences in pooled library volume).

RNA extraction used unfractionated whole blood as the source of total RNA. In this sample, this clonotype turned up a few times. Unique molecular identifiers were linked by the library to individual cDNA molecules. As processed by the authors: A per-sample median of 95,638 TCRs was observed, with counts ranging from about 20,000 to 750,000. TCRdb re-derived calls from the reads in MiXCR, one entry per CDR3 protein. It is TCRdb's table, rather than the study itself, that gives the V and J calls and clone size. The data contain 100,000 to 150,000 distinct CDR3 sequences, around 9% of them singletons. This CDR3 is 18 amino acids long. Germline trimming cut 5 bases from V and 2 bases from J; bases unmatched to any gene: 13. Germline CDR1 reads SGHNT; CDR2 reads YYREEE (reference sequence).

Source material: whole blood. This sequence joins TRBV5-4 and TRBJ2-3; 11 bases align to TRBD2. The TCR originated in a human donor in good health. Some clones in this sample may be carry-over from other donors' samples. The CDR3 loop is CASRLGGLAGGHTDTQYF. The CDR3 DNA reads as TGTGCCAGCAGGCTTGGAGGCCTAGCGGGAGGCCACACAGATACGCAGTATTTT.